This is a list of T cell receptor beta chains from one sample in a study of blood T cell repertoires in COVID-19. The protocol was immunoSEQ multiplex PCR, while the TCRdb copy is restricted to in-frame clones and leaves out a portion. The sample lists fewer than 500,000 clones, about 87% occurring once. The sample was peripheral blood. All receptors derive from a man younger than 35 with COVID-19, enrolled during active disease. Each CDR3 is given with its conserved first and last residue. The order of the fields is J gene, D gene, clone size, V gene, CDR3 DNA, CDR3 protein. D genes are given only for firm matches. Clone size is not always given. Where it is, it says once, few, many or a class for expanded clones.

J gene: TRBJ1-2
D gene: .
clone size: .
V gene: TRBV6-5
CDR3 DNA: TGTGCCAGCAGTCCCGGGACTGGCTGGGGCTACACCTTC
CDR3 protein: CASSPGTGWGYTF

J gene: TRBJ2-3
D gene: .
clone size: .
V gene: TRBV18
CDR3 DNA: TGTGCCAGCTCACCCGGACTGGGGAAGGATACGCAGTATTTT
CDR3 protein: CASSPGLGKDTQYF

J gene: TRBJ2-1
D gene: TRBD2
clone size: .
V gene: TRBV6-4
CDR3 DNA: TGTGCCAGCAGTAGGACCGGGACTAGCGGAGAAAATGAGCAGTTCTTC
CDR3 protein: CASSRTGTSGENEQFF

J gene: TRBJ1-2
D gene: .
clone size: .
V gene: TRBV10-3
CDR3 DNA: TGTGCCATCAGGTTAGACAGGAACTATGGCTACACCTTC
CDR3 protein: CAIRLDRNYGYTF

J gene: TRBJ2-3
D gene: .
clone size: .
V gene: TRBV12-5
CDR3 DNA: TGTGCTAGTGGTCCCAGGGTCCCCACAGATACGCAGTATTTT
CDR3 protein: CASGPRVPTDTQYF

J gene: TRBJ2-1
D gene: .
clone size: .
V gene: TRBV9
CDR3 DNA: TGTGCCAGCAGCGTTGAAGCGGTGGTTGACTTCTACAATGAGCAGTTCTTC
CDR3 protein: CASSVEAVVDFYNEQFF

J gene: TRBJ2-3
D gene: .
clone size: .
V gene: TRBV7-2
CDR3 DNA: TGTGCCAGCAGCTTACAGACGGGTAGCACAGATACGCAGTATTTT
CDR3 protein: CASSLQTGSTDTQYF

J gene: TRBJ2-3
D gene: .
clone size: .
V gene: TRBV12-3/TRBV12-4
CDR3 DNA: TGTGCCAGCAGATTTGGAGGGTCAGATACGCAGTATTTT
CDR3 protein: CASRFGGSDTQYF

J gene: TRBJ2-7
D gene: .
clone size: few
V gene: TRBV2
CDR3 DNA: TGTGCCAGCAGGGAGATTTCTTACGAGCAGTACTTC
CDR3 protein: CASREISYEQYF

J gene: TRBJ2-7
D gene: .
clone size: .
V gene: TRBV19
CDR3 DNA: TGTGCCAGTAGTGAAGGACAGCCCACTGGGGAGCAGTACTTC
CDR3 protein: CASSEGQPTGEQYF

J gene: TRBJ2-7
D gene: .
clone size: .
V gene: TRBV5-1
CDR3 DNA: TGCGCCAGCAGCTTGGCCCCATTTGAGTCCGGCTCCTACGAGCAGTACTTC
CDR3 protein: CASSLAPFESGSYEQYF

J gene: TRBJ2-7
D gene: TRBD1
clone size: .
V gene: TRBV4-1
CDR3 DNA: TGCGCCAGCAGCCAAGTGGCCGGGACAGGGTTCTACGAGCAGTACTTC
CDR3 protein: CASSQVAGTGFYEQYF

J gene: TRBJ2-5
D gene: .
clone size: .
V gene: TRBV19
CDR3 DNA: TGTGCCAGTAGTATCCCCGGGGGGCGAAAGACCCAGTACTTC
CDR3 protein: CASSIPGGRKTQYF

J gene: TRBJ2-7
D gene: TRBD2
clone size: .
V gene: TRBV5-4
CDR3 DNA: TGTGCCAGCAGCTTGGGGACTAGCCCGTACGAGCAGTACTTC
CDR3 protein: CASSLGTSPYEQYF

J gene: TRBJ1-2
D gene: TRBD1
clone size: .
V gene: TRBV10-2
CDR3 DNA: TGCGCCAGCAGTGAGTCACAGGGGAACCATGGCTACACCTTC
CDR3 protein: CASSESQGNHGYTF

J gene: TRBJ2-1
D gene: .
clone size: .
V gene: TRBV9
CDR3 DNA: TGTGCCAGCAGCGGACTCGGGGATGAGCAGTTCTTC
CDR3 protein: CASSGLGDEQFF

J gene: TRBJ2-5
D gene: .
clone size: .
V gene: TRBV18
CDR3 DNA: TGTGCCAGCTCAGGTCGGAACAGGGGGGGACAAGAGACCCAGTACTTC
CDR3 protein: CASSGRNRGGQETQYF

J gene: TRBJ1-1
D gene: TRBD1
clone size: .
V gene: TRBV19
CDR3 DNA: TGTGCCAGTAGTGTGGACAGGGGGCGTCACACTGAAGCTTTCTTT
CDR3 protein: CASSVDRGRHTEAFF

J gene: TRBJ1-3
D gene: TRBD1
clone size: few
V gene: TRBV4-2
CDR3 DNA: TGTGCCAGCAGCCCCAGGACAGGTCCCTACAACACCATATATTTT
CDR3 protein: CASSPRTGPYNTIYF

J gene: TRBJ2-7
D gene: TRBD2
clone size: .
V gene: TRBV7-9
CDR3 DNA: TGTGCCAGCAGCTTACCTAGCGGGAGCTCCTACGAGCAGTACTTC
CDR3 protein: CASSLPSGSSYEQYF

J gene: TRBJ1-3
D gene: TRBD1
clone size: few
V gene: TRBV7-9
CDR3 DNA: TGTGCCAGCAGCTTGACAGGGTATGGAAACACCATATATTTT
CDR3 protein: CASSLTGYGNTIYF

J gene: TRBJ1-5
D gene: .
clone size: .
V gene: TRBV12-5
CDR3 DNA: TGTGCTAGTGGTTTGGACACCCAGTTGTCGCATTTT
CDR3 protein: CASGLDTQLSHF

J gene: TRBJ2-1
D gene: .
clone size: .
V gene: TRBV5-8
CDR3 DNA: TGTGCCAGCAGCCTGACAGTAAGCTCCTACAATGAGCAGTTCTTC
CDR3 protein: CASSLTVSSYNEQFF

J gene: TRBJ2-5
D gene: TRBD2
clone size: .
V gene: TRBV5-8
CDR3 DNA: TGTGCCAGCAGCCCGGGGACTAGCGGCTTACAAGAGACCCAGTACTTC
CDR3 protein: CASSPGTSGLQETQYF

J gene: TRBJ1-3
D gene: .
clone size: .
V gene: TRBV15
CDR3 DNA: TGTGCCACCAGCAGAAACACAGGAAACACCATATATTTT
CDR3 protein: CATSRNTGNTIYF

J gene: TRBJ2-7
D gene: .
clone size: .
V gene: TRBV13
CDR3 DNA: TGTGCCAGCAACCAGGACGAGCAGTACTTC
CDR3 protein: CASNQDEQYF

J gene: TRBJ2-3
D gene: .
clone size: .
V gene: TRBV5-5
CDR3 DNA: TGTGCCAGCAGCACCTCCGGGTTTTCGTCAGATACGCAGTATTTT
CDR3 protein: CASSTSGFSSDTQYF

J gene: TRBJ2-1
D gene: TRBD2
clone size: .
V gene: TRBV15
CDR3 DNA: TGTGCCACCAGCGTGAGCGGGGGGGCCGGTGAGCAGTTCTTC
CDR3 protein: CATSVSGGAGEQFF

J gene: TRBJ2-3
D gene: TRBD2
clone size: .
V gene: TRBV10-3
CDR3 DNA: TGTGCCATCAAAGGGACTAGCGGAACAGATACGCAGTATTTT
CDR3 protein: CAIKGTSGTDTQYF

J gene: TRBJ2-3
D gene: .
clone size: .
V gene: TRBV30
CDR3 DNA: TGTGCCTGGCGGGGTCTATCCACAGATACGCAGTATTTT
CDR3 protein: CAWRGLSTDTQYF

J gene: TRBJ1-3
D gene: TRBD1
clone size: .
V gene: TRBV7-9
CDR3 DNA: TGTGCCAGCTCTCAGATAGTTAAAGGGACAGCTGGAAACACCATATATTTT
CDR3 protein: CASSQIVKGTAGNTIYF

J gene: TRBJ2-1
D gene: .
clone size: .
V gene: TRBV18
CDR3 DNA: TGTGCCAGCTCGGCTACTGTCGCAACAGGGTCGGGTGAGCAGTTCTTC
CDR3 protein: CASSATVATGSGEQFF

J gene: TRBJ1-5
D gene: .
clone size: .
V gene: TRBV11-2
CDR3 DNA: TGTGCCAGCAGCTTATCTACAGCCAATCAGCCCCAGCATTTT
CDR3 protein: CASSLSTANQPQHF

J gene: TRBJ2-2
D gene: TRBD2
clone size: .
V gene: TRBV7-2
CDR3 DNA: TGTGCCAGCAGATCTAGCGGGAGTTCTGTCGGGGAGCTGTTTTTT
CDR3 protein: CASRSSGSSVGELFF

J gene: TRBJ1-2
D gene: TRBD1
clone size: .
V gene: TRBV12-5
CDR3 DNA: TGTGCTAGTGGACCCGGACAGGGGGCCTATGGCTACACCTTC
CDR3 protein: CASGPGQGAYGYTF

J gene: TRBJ1-2
D gene: .
clone size: .
V gene: TRBV6-5
CDR3 DNA: TGTGCCAGCAGCTCTGGACAGTTCTATGGCTACACCTTC
CDR3 protein: CASSSGQFYGYTF

J gene: TRBJ1-6
D gene: .
clone size: .
V gene: TRBV7-9
CDR3 DNA: TGTGCCAGCAGCTTAGGGGAGGGGATCCCCACAAATTCACCCCTCCACTTT
CDR3 protein: CASSLGEGIPTNSPLHF